The 21 T cell receptor beta chains below all came from one sample that was sequenced in a study of spatial heterogeneity in lung cancer. Time point here: sample taken at primary tumor resection. Unsorted whole RNA samples from tumor, nontumor lung or frozen PBMC were sequenced. TCRdb redid the calling of the 5' RACE reads with MiXCR, one entry per CDR3 protein. The table includes more than 10,000 distinct CDR3 sequences, approximately 4.8% detected once. Here the sequenced sample was lung tumor tissue, taken at surgery. These receptors were taken from a human donor with early-stage non-small cell lung cancer.

In this sample, this clonotype turned up many times. This beta chain represents an off-target read in a library built for alpha chains; its size is of limited meaning. The chain is built from TRBV6-5 and TRBJ2-3, with 11 bases lining up with TRBD1. The CDR3 is made up of 15 amino acids. Per the germline V gene, CDR1 is MNHEY and CDR2 is SVGAGI. Unmatched junction bases numbered 6, after V lost 6 bases and J lost 4 bases. CDR3: CASSSSGQGADTQYF. In nucleotides, the CDR3 is TGTGCCAGCAGCAGCTCGGGACAGGGGGCAGATACGCAGTATTTT.

This clonotype was picked up many times. The library was prepared for alpha chains; this beta chain is a stray read, so its frequency means little. This chain links TRBV5-5 with TRBJ2-2; D possibly corresponds to TRBD2 (6 bases). Germline CDR1 and CDR2: SGHKS and YYEKEE (reference sequence). V gave up 0 bases and J gave up 1 base, with 10 bases separating them. This CDR3 region has 16 residues. The CDR3 reads CASSLVGRMNTGELFF. CDR3 nucleotides: TGTGCCAGCAGCTTGGTGGGGAGGATGAACACCGGGGAGCTGTTTTTT.

About this clonotype itself: This beta chain lies outside the target of a library built for alpha chains; its clone size means little. V gene TRBV27 combines with J gene TRBJ2-2, with D perhaps matching TRBD2 (5 bases). Trimming left V 5 bases short and J 4 bases short, with 14 bases between. The CDR3 loop spans 15 amino acids. CDR1 is MNHEY, CDR2 SMNVEV, per germline (reference sequence). Here the CDR3 DNA reads TGTGCCAGCAGTGCAACTAGTATGGTCACCGGGGAGCTGTTTTTT. It yields the protein CASSATSMVTGELFF.

This clonotype was seen ten or more times. In a library made to pick up alpha chains, this beta chain is a stray read with a size that means little. The chain recombines TRBV7-2 with TRBJ1-5, with D perhaps TRBD1 (6 bases). Deletions cut 1 base from V and 7 bases from J, with 14 bases between. Germline-derived CDR1 and CDR2 are SGHTA and FQGNSA. CDR3 length: 15 amino acids. The CDR3 nucleotides read TGTGCCAGCAGCTTAGTAGGGCAGGGGAACCAGCCCCAGCATTTT. This gives the protein CASSLVGQGNQPQHF.

The sample holds a few counts of this clonotype. In a library made to pick up alpha chains, this beta chain is a stray read with a size that means little. J is TRBJ1-6 and V is TRBV20-1; no definite D call. Looked up from germline, CDR1 is DFQATT and CDR2 is SNEGSKA (reference sequence). V was pared by 2 bases and J by 4 bases, with 12 bases between. The CDR3 covers 15 residues. Here the CDR3 DNA reads TGCAGTGCTAGACTTTCGACTGGTTATAATTCACCCCTCCACTTT. Translated, it gives CSARLSTGYNSPLHF.

This clonotype was observed many times. This beta chain lies outside the target of a library built for alpha chains; its clone size means little. The CDR3 protein is CSATLGTSGTDTQYF. The CDR3 region has the DNA TGCAGTGCTACCCTCGGGACTAGCGGCACAGATACGCAGTATTTT. The J gene is TRBJ2-3, the V gene TRBV20-1; 10 nucleotides match TRBD2. Germline CDR1 reads DFQATT; CDR2 reads SNEGSKA (reference sequence). Losses at the gene ends were 4 bases for V and 1 base for J; bases not matched to a gene: 5. The CDR3 contains 15 residues.

Ten or more counts support this clonotype. This beta chain was picked up by a library intended for alpha chains and is off target, so its count carries little meaning. This chain joins TRBV6-5 and TRBJ2-3; no firm D call. Germline CDR1 MNHEY, CDR2 SVGAGI. Trimming shortened V by 4 bases and J by 4 bases, and 18 bases separated the two germline ends. CDR3 length equals 16 residues. CDR3 in amino acids: CASSLSGLPPADTQYF. The CDR3 nucleotides are TGTGCCAGCAGTTTATCCGGGTTACCTCCGGCAGATACGCAGTATTTT.

At least ten counts were recorded for this clonotype. With the library built for alpha chains, this beta chain is off target and its frequency is not meaningful. This chain uses TRBV5-5 with TRBJ2-2; D remains ambiguous. V lost 2 bases to trimming and J lost 3 bases, with 11 bases between them. Per germline, CDR1 SGHKS and CDR2 YYEKEE (reference sequence). This CDR3 is 15 amino acids long. The CDR3 protein is CASSFLNSYTGELFF. The CDR3 nucleotides are TGTGCCAGCAGCTTTTTGAACAGCTACACCGGGGAGCTGTTTTTT.

Many counts were recorded for this clonotype. This beta chain turned up in a library designed for alpha chains; as an off-target read, its abundance says little. The chain uses TRBV29-1 and TRBJ1-2, with D maybe TRBD1 (6 bases). The germline gives CDR1 SQVTM, CDR2 ANQGSEA. Trimming left V 7 bases short and J 3 bases short, with 18 bases between. This CDR3 comprises 14 residues. CDR3: CSASSQGLHYGYTF. The CDR3 DNA follows: TGCAGCGCATCATCACAGGGTTTGCACTATGGCTACACCTTC.

This clonotype was found many times. Being off target in a library aimed at alpha chains, this beta chain has a size of little meaning. This chain uses TRBV20-1 with TRBJ2-6; tentatively, D is TRBD1 (5 bases). The V gene lost 0 bases and the J gene lost 0 bases, with 18 bases spanning the gap. Germline CDR1 is DFQATT and CDR2 is SNEGSKA (reference sequence). The CDR3 has 19 amino acids. Here the CDR3 reads CSARDLRSGHRSGANVLTF. The CDR3 nucleotides read TGCAGTGCTAGAGATCTACGGTCTGGACACCGCTCTGGGGCCAACGTCCTGACTTTC.

This clonotype was found many times. Little can be read into the size of this beta chain, an off-target read in a library designed for alpha chains. Here the CDR3 DNA reads TGTGCCAGCAGACCCTCTAGCGGGGGTGTCCACGAGCAGTACTTC. It codes for CASRPSSGGVHEQYF. The V and J genes are TRBV6-2 or TRBV6-3 and TRBJ2-7, with TRBD2 matching 10 bases. CDR1 is MNHEY and CDR2 is SVGEGT in the germline V gene. CDR3 length: 15 amino acids. The V gene end was trimmed by 6 bases and the J gene end by 5 bases; junction bases not matched to a gene: 10.

In this sample, this clonotype turned up many times. Within a library made for alpha chains, this beta chain is off target, and its count is uninformative. The chain links TRBV27 to TRBJ1-1; D gene unclear. The V gene's germline CDR1 is MNHEY and CDR2 SMNVEV (reference sequence). The CDR3 is 15 amino acids. V was clipped by 4 bases and J by 4 bases, with 16 bases between them. The CDR3 bases are TGTGCCAGCAGTTCCCCTCGCGGAAGGGTCACTGAAGCTTTCTTT. It yields the protein CASSSPRGRVTEAFF.

This clonotype was observed at least ten times. Found in a library prepared for alpha chains, this beta chain is an off-target read, and its abundance has little meaning. The V call is TRBV20-1, the J call TRBJ2-1, with D tentatively TRBD2 (6 bases). Trimming cost V 5 bases and J 1 base, with 12 bases left between them. CDR3 length: 14 amino acids. The germline CDR1 and CDR2 sequences are DFQATT and SNEGSKA (reference sequence). CDR3: CSAPGRDSYNEQFF. The CDR3 DNA follows: TGCAGTGCTCCCGGGCGGGATTCCTACAATGAGCAGTTCTTC.

Details on this clonotype: Being off target in a library aimed at alpha chains, this beta chain has a size of little meaning. The rearrangement joins TRBV5-1 to TRBJ1-2; 9 nucleotides align to TRBD1. V lost 4 bases, J lost 3 bases, and 7 bases stayed unmatched. Germline lookup yields CDR1 SGHRS and CDR2 YFSETQ. CDR3 length equals 15 residues. The CDR3 sequence is CASSPGTGYDYGYTF. CDR3 bases: TGCGCCAGCAGCCCAGGGACAGGGTATGACTATGGCTACACCTTC.

Comments on this clonotype: Little can be read into the size of this beta chain, an off-target read in a library designed for alpha chains. The chain recombines TRBV5-1 with TRBJ2-3; 8 bases agree with TRBD2. V gave up 0 bases and J gave up 2 bases; unmatched junction bases: 2. The CDR3 has 15 residues. Germline-derived CDR1 and CDR2 are SGHRS and YFSETQ. The CDR3 bases are TGCGCCAGCAGCTTGGGAGCGGGGGCCACAGATACGCAGTATTTT. It specifies CASSLGAGATDTQYF.

This clonotype was recorded at least ten times. This beta chain is a stray sequence in a library constructed for alpha chains; its clone size is not meaningful. The rearrangement links TRBV27 to TRBJ1-4; 8 positions agree with TRBD1. This CDR3 region has 16 residues. V gave up 8 bases and J gave up 7 bases; unmatched junction bases: 15. Germline V lookup: CDR1 MNHEY, CDR2 SMNVEV (reference sequence). CDR3 in amino acids: CASGDLGTGRIEKLFF. The CDR3 nucleotides are TGTGCCAGCGGAGATTTAGGGACAGGTCGGATTGAAAAACTGTTTTTT. Full variable domain (remainder filled in from reference TRBV27 and TRBJ1-4): EAQVTQNPRYLITVTGKKLTVTCSQNMNHEYMSWYRQDPGLGLRQIYYSMNVEVTDKGDVPEGYKVSRKEKRNFPLILESPSPNQTSLYFCASGDLGTGRIEKLFFGSGTQLSVL.

The sample holds many counts of this clonotype. Since the library was made to target alpha chains, this beta chain is a stray read and its abundance is not meaningful. The rearrangement joins TRBV28 to TRBJ2-1; 9 bases align to TRBD2. V was pared by 4 bases and J by 15 bases, with 10 bases of the junction left unmatched. Germline V gene lookup returns CDR1 MDHEN and CDR2 SYDVKM. This CDR3 contains 13 residues. Written as DNA, the CDR3 is TGTGCCAGCAGTTCGCCTGGGGGGACTAGCCCGTTCTTC. This codes for CASSSPGGTSPFF.

This clonotype occurred many times. Found in a library prepared for alpha chains, this beta chain is an off-target read, and its abundance has little meaning. Here the CDR3 DNA reads TGTGCCAGCACGTGGCAGGGAAGTTCTGAAGCTTTCTTT. Translated, it gives CASTWQGSSEAFF. This chain links TRBV6-5 with TRBJ1-1; D is possibly TRBD1 (5 bases). V was pared by 7 bases and J by 6 bases, with 15 bases between. Germline CDR1 and CDR2: MNHEY and SVGAGI. The CDR3 covers 13 residues.

Ten or more counts support this clonotype. For a library built for alpha chains, this beta chain is a stray read; little rests on its size. The chain employs TRBV12-3 or TRBV12-4 and TRBJ2-7; 11 nucleotides line up with TRBD2. CDR3 length: 14 amino acids. After removal of 6 bases from V and 7 bases from J, the junction contained 8 bases not matched to a gene. The CDR3 spells CASSLSGGAGEQYF. In DNA, the CDR3 is TGTGCCAGCAGCCTTAGCGGGGGGGCCGGTGAGCAGTACTTC.

This clonotype was recorded many times. This beta chain is an off-target read within a library intended for alpha chains, so its frequency means little. V is TRBV11-2 and J is TRBJ2-2; 11 bases agree with TRBD2. With V trimmed by 6 bases and J by 1 base, 16 bases remained unmatched. The CDR3 extends over 20 amino acids. In germline, CDR1 is SGHAT, CDR2 FQNNGV. The CDR3 DNA follows: TGTGCCAGCAGATCAATACCGGGACTAGCGGTTGAGGGGAACACCGGGGAGCTGTTTTTT. Its translation is CASRSIPGLAVEGNTGELFF.

This clonotype was detected ten times or more. A library made for alpha chains picked up this beta chain off target, so its size means little. The gene calls are TRBV29-1 and TRBJ2-1; TRBD2 matches 9 bases. V lost 7 bases to trimming and J lost 7 bases; unmatched junction nucleotides: 14. Looked up from germline, CDR1 is SQVTM and CDR2 is ANQGSEA. The CDR3 loop spans 15 amino acids. DNA for the CDR3: TGCAGCGCTCAAAAGTCGGGACTAGCCCTTAATGAGCAGTTCTTC. Its translation is CSAQKSGLALNEQFF.